This section outlines one T cell receptor (beta chain) sequence together with its context. Its antigen is unknown. TCRdb's table, derived via immunoSEQ multiplex PCR, lists solely in-frame clones and lacks some. The profile shows some 110,000 clones, 65% to 80% of them singletons. TCRs were sequenced from a few patients responding to pembrolizumab. The data stem from a study of PD-1 blockade in mismatch repair-deficient tumors. In germline, CDR1 is SQVTM, CDR2 ANQGSEA. The V gene end was trimmed by 8 bases and the J gene end by 4 bases; junction bases not matched to a gene: 16. CDR3 size: 16 residues. The study, taken as a whole, reports: Rapid post-treatment expansion, then contraction, generally preceding radiologic response, marked tumor-resident clones.

The material sequenced was peripheral blood, taken about 60 weeks after starting pembrolizumab. This chain joins TRBV29-1 and TRBJ2-5; 10 bases line up with TRBD1. The receptor's source is an adult with mismatch repair-deficient cancer. The CDR3 region has the DNA TGCAGCTGGGGGTGGGGACAGGGGTCGTCAGGAGAGACCCAGTACTTC. This codes for CSWGWGQGSSGETQYF.